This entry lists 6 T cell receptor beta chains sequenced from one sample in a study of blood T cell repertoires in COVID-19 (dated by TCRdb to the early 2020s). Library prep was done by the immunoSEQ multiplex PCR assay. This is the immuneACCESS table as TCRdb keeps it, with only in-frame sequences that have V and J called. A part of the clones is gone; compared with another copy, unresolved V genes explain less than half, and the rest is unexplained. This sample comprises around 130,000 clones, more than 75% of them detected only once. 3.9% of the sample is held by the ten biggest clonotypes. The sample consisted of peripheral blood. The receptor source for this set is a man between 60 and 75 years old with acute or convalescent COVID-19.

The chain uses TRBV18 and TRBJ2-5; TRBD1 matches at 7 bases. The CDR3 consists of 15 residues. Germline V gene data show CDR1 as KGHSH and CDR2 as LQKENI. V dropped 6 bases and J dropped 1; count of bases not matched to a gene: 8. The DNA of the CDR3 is TGTGCCAGCTCCTCCCGGGCAGGGGGCCAAGAGACCCAGTACTTC. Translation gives CASSSRAGGQETQYF. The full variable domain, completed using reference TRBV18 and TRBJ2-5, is NAGVMQNPRHLVRRRGQEARLRCSPMKGHSHVYWYRQLPEEGLKFMVYLQKENIIDESGMPKERFSAEFPKEGPSILRIQQVVRGDSAAYFCASSSRAGGQETQYFGPGTRLLVL.

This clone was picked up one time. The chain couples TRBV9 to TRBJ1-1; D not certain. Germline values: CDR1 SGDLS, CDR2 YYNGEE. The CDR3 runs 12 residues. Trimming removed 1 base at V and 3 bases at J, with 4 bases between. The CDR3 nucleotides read TGTGCCAGCAGCGTAACGGACACTGAAGCTTTCTTT. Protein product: CASSVTDTEAFF.

CDR3: CASSYTGTYEQYF. The DNA for the CDR3 is TGTGCCAGCAGTTATACAGGGACCTACGAGCAGTACTTC. The chain couples TRBV6-6 to TRBJ2-7; a possible D gene is TRBD1 (6 bases). CDR3 length: 13 amino acids. In germline, CDR1 is MNHNY, CDR2 SVGAGI (reference sequence). Trimming shortened V by 3 bases and J by 2 bases, and 8 bases separated the two germline ends.

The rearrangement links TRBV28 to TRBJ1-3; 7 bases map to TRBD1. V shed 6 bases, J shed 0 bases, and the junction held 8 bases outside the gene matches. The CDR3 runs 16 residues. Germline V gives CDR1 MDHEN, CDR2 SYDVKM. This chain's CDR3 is CASRLGTAFSGNTIYF. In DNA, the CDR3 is TGTGCCAGCAGGCTCGGGACAGCCTTCTCTGGAAACACCATATATTTT. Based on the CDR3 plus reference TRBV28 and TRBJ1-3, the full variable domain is DVKVTQSSRYLVKRTGEKVFLECVQDMDHENMFWYRQDPGLGLRLIYFSYDVKMKEKGDIPEGYSVSREKKERFSLILESASTNQTSMYLCASRLGTAFSGNTIYFGEGSWLTVV.

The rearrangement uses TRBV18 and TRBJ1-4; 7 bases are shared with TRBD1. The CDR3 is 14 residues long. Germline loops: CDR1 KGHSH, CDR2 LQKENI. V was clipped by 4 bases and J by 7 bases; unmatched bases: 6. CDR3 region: CASSQTGFGEKLFF. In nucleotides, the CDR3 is TGTGCCAGCTCACAGACAGGGTTCGGTGAAAAACTGTTTTTT.

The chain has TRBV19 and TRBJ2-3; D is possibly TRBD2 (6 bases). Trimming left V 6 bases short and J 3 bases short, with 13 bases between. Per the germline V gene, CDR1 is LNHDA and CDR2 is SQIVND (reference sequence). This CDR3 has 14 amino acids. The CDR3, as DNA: TGTGCCAGTAGCCTGGAGGCGGGGACAGATACGCAGTATTTT. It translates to CASSLEAGTDTQYF.